Described below is a single T cell receptor (beta chain) sequence and its context. Its antigen remains unidentified. The record originates from a study of response to subunit inactivated influenza vaccine. TCRdb reprocessed the RT-PCR reads via MiXCR and lists one record per CDR3 protein. The sample includes around 540,000 distinct CDR3 sequences, over 9.5% seen only once; the top ten take about 9.4%. V shed 0 bases and J 4 bases; nucleotides not matched to a gene: 8. Germline V gene lookup returns CDR1 MNHEY and CDR2 SVGEGT. The CDR3 has 17 residues. Study results and caveats: Each seasonal flu vaccination may recruit only limited new T cells, authors suggested.

This receptor was identified in a man aged 50-59 years who received an inactivated influenza vaccine. This chain connects TRBV6-2 or TRBV6-3 to TRBJ2-3, with 9 positions matching TRBD2. This specimen was PBMCs from blood, taken on the day of vaccination. CDR3 sequence: CASSYSTAGGPADTQYF. In DNA, the CDR3 is TGTGCCAGCAGTTACTCCACCGCGGGGGGGCCGGCAGATACGCAGTATTTT.